This T cell receptor beta chain appears in the sequencing data of a study of CD8+ T cells in alopecia areata. General study findings and limits: Normal skin contains resident alphabeta T cells, and these are also sequenced in scalp samples. With patients, TCR sharing proved less clear than in mice, a difference possibly related to HLA. Lesional scalp exceeded normal scalp in clonality, especially in alopecia totalis/universalis.

Cell sorting on a FACSAria was used to separate CD4+ and CD8+ T cells from the PBMCs. This clone was counted between two and nine times. Its specificity is not known. This sample also contains other DNA sequences that code for the same CDR3. The authors extracted RNA and reverse transcribed it into cDNA as the sequencing template. The method was immunoSEQ multiplex PCR; TCRdb's version includes in-frame clones alone and lacks a portion of them. The table lists around 150,000 clones, roughly 58% of them singletons. Sequences were obtained from CD8+ T cells sorted from blood. The TCR was taken from a human donor in good health.

CDR3 in DNA: TGCAGCGTTGAAGCTCGAGGCGGCTACACCTTC. Residues: CSVEARGGYTF. This rearrangement joins TRBV29-1 to TRBJ1-2, with unresolved D. Germline values: CDR1 SQVTM, CDR2 ANQGSEA. CDR3 length: 11 residues. V dropped 1 base and J dropped 8 bases, with 8 bases sitting between them.